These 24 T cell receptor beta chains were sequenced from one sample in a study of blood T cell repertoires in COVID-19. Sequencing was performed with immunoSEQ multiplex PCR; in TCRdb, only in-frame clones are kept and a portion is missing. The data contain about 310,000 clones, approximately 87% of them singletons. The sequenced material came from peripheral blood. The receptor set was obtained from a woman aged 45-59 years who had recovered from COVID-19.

This CDR3 is CASTMGGRKYYGYTF. CDR3 coding DNA: TGTGCCAGCACCATGGGGGGGCGCAAGTACTATGGCTACACCTTC. V and J are TRBV28 and TRBJ1-2; D is perhaps TRBD1 (6 bases). V was clipped by 7 bases and J by 3 bases, with 18 bases between them. This CDR3 is 15 amino acids long. Germline CDR1 MDHEN, CDR2 SYDVKM.

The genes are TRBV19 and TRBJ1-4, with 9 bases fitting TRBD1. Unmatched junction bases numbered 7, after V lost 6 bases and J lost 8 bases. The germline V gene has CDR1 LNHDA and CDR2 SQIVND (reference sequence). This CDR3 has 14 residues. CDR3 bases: TGTGCCAGTAGCCACAGGGGGCTCAGGGAAAAACTGTTTTTT. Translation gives CASSHRGLREKLFF.

The CDR3 reads CASGLDYGSGGYTF. The CDR3 coding sequence is TGTGCTAGTGGTTTGGATTACGGTTCTGGTGGCTACACCTTC. The rearrangement joins TRBV12-5 to TRBJ1-2; no definite D call. Trimming took off 1 base at V and 7 bases at J, with 13 bases between the two ends. CDR3 length: 14 residues. Per germline, CDR1 LGHNT and CDR2 FRNRAP. Together with reference TRBV12-5 and TRBJ1-2, the CDR3 gives the full variable domain: DARVTQTPRHKVTEMGQEVTMRCQPILGHNTVFWYRQTMMQGLELLAYFRNRAPLDDSGMPKDRFSAEMPDATLATLKIQPSEPRDSAVYFCASGLDYGSGGYTFGSGTRLTVV.

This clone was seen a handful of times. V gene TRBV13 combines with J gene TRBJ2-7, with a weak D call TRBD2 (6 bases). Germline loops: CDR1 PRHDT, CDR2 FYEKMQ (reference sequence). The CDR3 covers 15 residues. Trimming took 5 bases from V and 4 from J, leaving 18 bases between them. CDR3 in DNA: TGTGCCAGCAGCCACGGGACTCTGGAGGCTTACGAGCAGTACTTC. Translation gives CASSHGTLEAYEQYF.

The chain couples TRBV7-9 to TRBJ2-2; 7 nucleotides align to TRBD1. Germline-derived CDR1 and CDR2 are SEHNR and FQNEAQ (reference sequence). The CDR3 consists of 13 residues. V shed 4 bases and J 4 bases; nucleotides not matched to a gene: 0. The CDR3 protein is CASSWDSTGELFF. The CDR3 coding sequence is TGTGCCAGCAGCTGGGACAGCACCGGGGAGCTGTTTTTT.

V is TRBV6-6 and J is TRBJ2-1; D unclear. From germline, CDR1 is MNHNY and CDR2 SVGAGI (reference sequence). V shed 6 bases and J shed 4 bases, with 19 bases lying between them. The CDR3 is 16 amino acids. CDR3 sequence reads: CASSYQAINWYNEQFF. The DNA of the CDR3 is TGTGCCAGCAGCTACCAGGCCATCAATTGGTACAATGAGCAGTTCTTC.

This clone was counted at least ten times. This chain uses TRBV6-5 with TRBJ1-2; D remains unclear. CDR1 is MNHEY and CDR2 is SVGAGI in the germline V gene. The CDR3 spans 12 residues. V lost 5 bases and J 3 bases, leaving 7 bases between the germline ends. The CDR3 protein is CASSTRDYGYTF. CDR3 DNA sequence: TGTGCCAGCAGTACCCGGGACTATGGCTACACCTTC.

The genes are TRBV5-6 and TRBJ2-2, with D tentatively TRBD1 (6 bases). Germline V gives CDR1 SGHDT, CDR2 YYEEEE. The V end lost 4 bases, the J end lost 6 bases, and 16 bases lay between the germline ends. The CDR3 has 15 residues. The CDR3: CASSMSVNRAGELFF. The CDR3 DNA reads TGTGCCAGCAGCATGTCAGTAAACAGGGCCGGGGAGCTGTTTTTT. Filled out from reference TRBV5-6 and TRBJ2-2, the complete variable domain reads DAGVTQSPTHLIKTRGQQVTLRCSPKSGHDTVSWYQQALGQGPQFIFQYYEEEERQRGNFPDRFSGHQFPNYSSELNVNALLLGDSALYLCASSMSVNRAGELFFGEGSRLTVL.

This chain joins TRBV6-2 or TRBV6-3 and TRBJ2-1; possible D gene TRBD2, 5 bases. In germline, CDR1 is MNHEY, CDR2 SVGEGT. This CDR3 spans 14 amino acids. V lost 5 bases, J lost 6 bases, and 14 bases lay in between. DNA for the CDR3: TGTGCCAGCAGTATTCGGGAAAATTCCAATGAGCAGTTCTTC. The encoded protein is CASSIRENSNEQFF.

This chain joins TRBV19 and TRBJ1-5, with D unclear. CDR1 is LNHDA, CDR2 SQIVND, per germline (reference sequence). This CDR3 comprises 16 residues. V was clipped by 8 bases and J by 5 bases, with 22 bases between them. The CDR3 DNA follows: TGTGCCAGTCCCCCCCCGGACGGCCGGAGGCATCAGCCCCAGCATTTT. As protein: CASPPPDGRRHQPQHF.

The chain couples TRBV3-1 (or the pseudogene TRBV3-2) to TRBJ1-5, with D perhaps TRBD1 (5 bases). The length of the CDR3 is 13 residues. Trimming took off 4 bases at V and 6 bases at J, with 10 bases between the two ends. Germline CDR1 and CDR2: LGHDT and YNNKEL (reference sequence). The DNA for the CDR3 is TGTGCCAGCAGCCGGGGGGAGAGTCAGCCCCAGCATTTT. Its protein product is CASSRGESQPQHF.

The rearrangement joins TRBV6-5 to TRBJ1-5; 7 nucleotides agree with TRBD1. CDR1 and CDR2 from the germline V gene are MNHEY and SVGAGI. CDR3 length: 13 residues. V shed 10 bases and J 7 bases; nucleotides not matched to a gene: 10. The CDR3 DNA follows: TGTGCCATCCAGGGGGGCAGAGACCAGCCCCAGCATTTT. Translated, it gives CAIQGGRDQPQHF.

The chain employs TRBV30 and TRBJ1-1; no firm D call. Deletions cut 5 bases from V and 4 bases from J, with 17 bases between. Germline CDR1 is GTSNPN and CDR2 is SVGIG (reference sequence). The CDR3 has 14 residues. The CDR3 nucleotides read TGTGCCTGGGGCCGGGGTGGGTTTGGCACTGAAGCTTTCTTT. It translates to CAWGRGGFGTEAFF.

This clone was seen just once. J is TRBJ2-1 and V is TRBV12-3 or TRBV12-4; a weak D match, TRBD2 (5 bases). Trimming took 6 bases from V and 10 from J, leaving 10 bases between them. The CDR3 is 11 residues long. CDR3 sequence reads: CASRELEEQFF. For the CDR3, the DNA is TGTGCCAGCAGGGAACTAGAGGAGCAGTTCTTC.

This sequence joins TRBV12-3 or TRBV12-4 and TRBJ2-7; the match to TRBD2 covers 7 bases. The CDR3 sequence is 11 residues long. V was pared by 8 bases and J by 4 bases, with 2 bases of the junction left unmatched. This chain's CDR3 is CASGRGYEQYF. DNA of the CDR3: TGTGCCAGCGGGAGGGGTTACGAGCAGTACTTC.

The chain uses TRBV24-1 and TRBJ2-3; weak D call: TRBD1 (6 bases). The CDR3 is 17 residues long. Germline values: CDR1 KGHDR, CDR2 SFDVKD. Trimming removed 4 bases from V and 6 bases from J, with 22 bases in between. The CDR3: CATSDPDPGHGKDTQYF. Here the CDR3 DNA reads TGTGCCACCAGTGACCCGGATCCGGGACACGGAAAGGATACGCAGTATTTT.

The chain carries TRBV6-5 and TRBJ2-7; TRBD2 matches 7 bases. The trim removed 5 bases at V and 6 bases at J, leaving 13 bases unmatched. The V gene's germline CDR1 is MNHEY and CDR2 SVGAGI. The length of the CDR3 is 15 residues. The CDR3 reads CASSLLGLAVPEQYF. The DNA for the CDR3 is TGTGCCAGCAGTCTATTGGGCCTAGCGGTCCCCGAGCAGTACTTC.

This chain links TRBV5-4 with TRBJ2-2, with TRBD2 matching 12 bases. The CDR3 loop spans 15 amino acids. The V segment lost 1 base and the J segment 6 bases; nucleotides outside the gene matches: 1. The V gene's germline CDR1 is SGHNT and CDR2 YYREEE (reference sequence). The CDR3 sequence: CASSLRLAGAGELFF. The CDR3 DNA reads TGTGCCAGCAGCTTGCGACTAGCGGGAGCCGGGGAGCTGTTTTTT.

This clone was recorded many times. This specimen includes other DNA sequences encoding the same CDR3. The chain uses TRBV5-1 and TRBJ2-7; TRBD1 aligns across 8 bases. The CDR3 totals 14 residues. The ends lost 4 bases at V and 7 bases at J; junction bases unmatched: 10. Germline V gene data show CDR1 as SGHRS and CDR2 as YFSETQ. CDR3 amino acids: CASSLGQGAREQYF. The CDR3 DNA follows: TGCGCCAGCAGCCTAGGACAGGGTGCGAGGGAGCAGTACTTC.

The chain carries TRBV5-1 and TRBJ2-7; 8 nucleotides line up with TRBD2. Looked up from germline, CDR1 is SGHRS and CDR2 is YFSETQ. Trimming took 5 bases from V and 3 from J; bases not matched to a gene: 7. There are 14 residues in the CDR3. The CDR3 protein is CASRPTSGRYEQYF. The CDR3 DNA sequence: TGCGCCAGCAGACCTACTAGCGGACGCTACGAGCAGTACTTC.

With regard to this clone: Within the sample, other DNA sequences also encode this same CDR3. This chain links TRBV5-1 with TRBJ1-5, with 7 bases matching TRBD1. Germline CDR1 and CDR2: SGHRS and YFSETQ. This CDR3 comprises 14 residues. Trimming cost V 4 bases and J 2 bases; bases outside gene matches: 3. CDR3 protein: CASSLTGGNQPQHF. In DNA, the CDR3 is TGCGCCAGCAGCCTTACAGGGGGCAATCAGCCCCAGCATTTT. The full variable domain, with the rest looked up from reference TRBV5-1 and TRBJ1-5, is KAGVTQTPRYLIKTRGQQVTLSCSPISGHRSVSWYQQTPGQGLQFLFEYFSETQRNKGNFPGRFSGRQFSNSRSEMNVSTLELGDSALYLCASSLTGGNQPQHFGDGTRLSIL.

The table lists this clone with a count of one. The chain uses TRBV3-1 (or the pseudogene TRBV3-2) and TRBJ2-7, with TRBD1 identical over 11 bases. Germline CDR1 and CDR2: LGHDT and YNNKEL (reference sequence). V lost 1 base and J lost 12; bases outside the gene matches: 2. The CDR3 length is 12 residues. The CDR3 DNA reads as TGTGCCAGCAGCCAAGGGACAGGGGGCACGTACTTC. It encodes CASSQGTGGTYF.

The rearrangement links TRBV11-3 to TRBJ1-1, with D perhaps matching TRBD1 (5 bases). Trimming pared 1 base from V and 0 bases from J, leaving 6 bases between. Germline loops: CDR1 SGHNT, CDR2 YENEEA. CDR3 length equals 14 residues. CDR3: CASSLGGLNTEAFF. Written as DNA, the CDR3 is TGTGCCAGCAGCTTAGGGGGCCTGAACACTGAAGCTTTCTTT.

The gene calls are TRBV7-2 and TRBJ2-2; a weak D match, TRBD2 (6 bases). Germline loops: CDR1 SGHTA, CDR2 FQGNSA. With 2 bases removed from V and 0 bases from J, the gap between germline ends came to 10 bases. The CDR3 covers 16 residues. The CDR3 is CASSLRSSANTGELFF. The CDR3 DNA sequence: TGTGCCAGCAGCTTACGTTCTAGCGCGAACACCGGGGAGCTGTTTTTT.